Included here is one T cell receptor (beta chain) sequence, with context. The sample belongs to a study of Ad26.COV2.S vaccination and SARS-CoV-2 variants. Libraries were prepared by immunoSEQ multiplex PCR; TCRdb keeps only in-frame clonotypes and omits some of them. The sample holds approximately 300,000 clones, around four fifths seen once. J lost 3 bases, V lost 7 bases, and 2 bases had no gene match. The CDR3 sequence is 13 residues long. Specified treatment: approximately 18 received Ad26.COV2.S at low or high dose, single or two shots; 5 received placebo; per-sample allocation not given. At day 63 after the first vaccine or placebo injection, samples were drawn.

The chain has TRBV12-3 or TRBV12-4 and TRBJ2-3; 9 bases align to TRBD1. The sample in question was peripheral blood, obtained in a trial of Ad26.COV2.S vaccine versus placebo. The source of this sequence is a person aged 18-65 years who received the Ad26.COV2.S COVID-19 vaccine or a placebo. CDR3 residues: CASTGQGTDTQYF. CDR3 nucleotide sequence: TGTGCCAGCACGGGACAGGGTACAGATACGCAGTATTTT.